The source of this T cell receptor beta chain is a study of cytomegalovirus exposure and HLA in healthy donors (dated 2017 in TCRdb). Background on the whole study: In an earlier analysis of roughly 590 of the donors, under 300 Gb of sequence data and 100 million or so unique TCR beta sequences from about 179 million T cells were reported. An early release that covered 500 to 800 HLA-typed donors contained approximately 300 gigabases of sequencing data and 80 million or so unique TCR sequences. The genetic ancestry cluster associated with self-reported Caucasian donors included about 84% of the approximately 410 genotyped donors. The study aimed to test whether signatures of past pathogen exposure could be identified by cataloging public T cell receptors. The study used immunosequencing to profile the T cell repertoires of some 600 subjects and linked those repertoires to cytomegalovirus serostatus. Besides the first cohort of around 700 subjects, a separate validation cohort made up of roughly 120 different subjects was used. To predict cytomegalovirus infection status, the study combined high-throughput TCR immunosequencing, statistical association of individual TCRs with disease status, and machine learning. To study patterns of TCR occurrence, a later analysis re-analyzed previously published TCR beta repertoires from around 700 donors and added high-resolution HLA genotyping. In the later analysis, no new phenotypic data were used to find candidate immune exposures; instead, reliance was placed on TCR beta sequences and their occurrence across donors. In an earlier analysis of a few hundred of the donors, high-throughput TCR beta sequencing was used to judge whether each TCR beta V gene segment behaved as functional or pseudogenic. Alongside the repertoire data, information on donor age, sex, ethnicity and CMV serostatus was compiled. A later genetic analysis took genome-wide SNP genotypes for about 65% of the 666 donors and used that subset as a discovery cohort. All discovery cohort repertoires had been generated on a single sequencing platform. Both class I and class II loci were covered by HLA typing, at four-digit resolution. Typing coverage varied by locus: roughly 629-640 donors for A, B, C, DRB1 and DQB1; around 560 for DQA1; over 600 for DPA1; about 450 for DPB1. Because of strong linkage in the cohort, roughly five DR-DQ haplotypes were treated as single units for association and clustering. Across 398 genotyped donors of the cohort, an average of approximately 240,000 unique TCR beta nucleotide sequences per donor were sequenced, and 15% to 20% of those sequences were non-productive. On the study overall, not on this receptor specifically: In a later analysis, several top co-occurrence clusters were reported to appear linked to parvovirus B19, influenza, CMV and Epstein-Barr virus. Because HLA typing was missing for some donors at each locus, association tests included only the typed subset. A few of the identified cytomegalovirus-associated TCR beta chains were confirmed in vitro to be specific for cytomegalovirus antigens. This cohort had only TCR beta chains sequenced, and the lack of alpha or paired-chain data limited which features could be detected. Roughly 15 rarely observed V segments, including chromosome 9 orphons, were excluded from the earlier analysis of several hundred of the donors because counts were too low. In a later genetic analysis, fewer N-insertions in productive TCRs were reported among donors in an Asian-associated ancestry cluster than the roughly 700-donor mean. Roughly uniform sequencing depth across donors was assumed in presence/absence analyses, although this assumption may not hold. According to a later analysis, TCR association rates differed among HLA loci, with DRB1 alleles showing the most associated TCRs and HLA-C alleles showing the fewest. In a later analysis, most CMV-associated TCR beta chains were found to appear HLA-restricted, with HLA associations seemingly driven largely by CMV exposure. A total of 150 to 200 TCR beta chains were listed by the study as associated with cytomegalovirus. Some IMGT-functional V segments, including TRBV6-2 and TRBV6-3, could not be distinguished by the 87-base-pair reads and were therefore excluded. Compared with equally common non-associated chains, HLA-associated TCR beta chains in a later analysis were more clonally expanded and had lower generation probabilities. Immune exposure information for the cohort was limited to CMV serostatus. The classifier was reported to diagnose cytomegalovirus status with high specificity and sensitivity in both the original and validation cohorts. A further reported finding was that TCR beta sequences accurately predicted the HLA-A and HLA-B alleles for most subjects in the first cohort. Correlated functional status among segregating V segments might reflect linkage disequilibrium, but an unknown experimental factor could not be ruled out. When HLA alleles, especially DR and DQ, strongly co-occurred, attributing TCR associations to individual alleles was difficult. Most TCR sequences were observed very rarely across donors, whereas some public TCRs were present in many individuals. V-gene and J-gene trimming of TCR beta chains was associated with a missense DCLRE1C variant in a later genetic analysis, and the association was replicated in an independent cohort. A later analysis associated 15,000 or so TCR beta sequences with specific HLA alleles at a false discovery rate of 0.05. Broadly in line with IMGT annotations, most TCR beta V segments showed up in productive rearrangements about 87% or about 30% of the time in an earlier analysis of around 600 of the donors. A cluster of highly shared sequence variants was judged likely to represent a technical artifact of the sequencing pipeline. The authors suggested that the approach could potentially be generalized to other disease states and immunological phenotypes.

This clone occurred once. This clone's antigen is unknown. No base-level quality is on record; no much larger clone is a single base apart. The germline V gene yields SGHRS for CDR1 and YFSETQ for CDR2. The CDR3 starts with the cysteine, ends with the phenylalanine, and has 17 residues. Kept here is only the CDR3 DNA, which spans 51 bases and is read in frame from base 1. In total, roughly 670 healthy bone marrow donors made up the cohort. At the time of sampling, all cohort members were nominally healthy, though unrecorded immune exposures were likely present. The donor was CMV seronegative and belonged to the group of 352 seronegative cohort members. A peripheral blood sample was provided by each donor, and peripheral blood mononuclear cells were used for TCR beta sequencing. The Qiagen DNeasy Blood Extraction Kit was used to extract genomic DNA from the blood cell samples. The receptor library was made with the immunoSEQ multiplex PCR assay. For the multiplex PCR, a mixture combining 60 forward primers for TCR Vbeta segments and 13 reverse primers for TCR Jbeta segments was used. The CDR3 region of rearranged TCR beta genes was amplified from genomic DNA by a multiplex PCR assay. On the Illumina HiSeq System, the amplified TCR beta libraries were sequenced as 87-base-pair reads. From the authors' description of their analysis: Across the roughly 670 repertoires, a later analysis counted some 80 million unique TCR beta chains, 9.5 million to 12 million of which were shared by at least two donors. Raw reads were error-corrected and collapsed into unique sequences by a nearest-neighbor algorithm in which closely related sequences were merged to remove PCR and sequencing errors. CDR3 sequences were aligned to IMGT reference sequences to assign V, D and J gene segments. For a sequence to be retained, at least a six-nucleotide match to both a V gene segment and a J gene segment was required. A rearrangement counted as productive if the CDR3 had no stop codons and remained in frame with V and J, and every other rearrangement counted as non-productive. Following IMGT convention, CDR3 was defined as the stretch from the second conserved V-encoded cysteine to the conserved J-encoded phenylalanine. Sequences without an unambiguous match to a single V gene segment were excluded from the earlier analysis of 450 to 650 of the donors. In an earlier analysis of roughly 600 of the donors, a V segment was called functional when productive rearrangements were above 56.7%, and segregating when the standard deviation between donors exceeded 5%. A statistical classification framework was built for diagnosing cytomegalovirus status from the catalog of TCR beta chain sequences. A later analysis assigned V and J genes by comparing TCR nucleotide sequences with IMGT/GENE-DB human TR gene sequences. Using the TCRdist pipeline, a later analysis assigned CDR3 sequences along with most-parsimonious VDJ recombination scenarios. In a later analysis, each TCR beta chain was defined by its CDR3 amino acid sequence together with its V-gene family, and reads lacking a unique V-gene family were excluded. In a later analysis, a few hundred highly shared, low-generation-probability nucleotide sequences were removed to address suspected cross-contamination and a sequencing artifact. For each public chain, a later analysis derived a clonal expansion index from normalized ranks of inferred template counts within each repertoire. In a later analysis, generation probabilities were computed using a VDJ recombination model fitted to out-of-frame rearrangements, and the results were checked against IGoR. Hypergeometric tests were used in a later analysis to score TCR-TCR, TCR-HLA and TCR-CMV co-occurrence, with a repertoire-size bias correction applied to the TCR pairs. A later analysis estimated false discovery rates by permuting HLA or CMV assignments 20 times. In a later analysis, co-occurring TCRs were grouped with DBSCAN, and TCRdist sequence similarity was added when clustering was performed within HLA-allele-positive subsets. For co-occurrence clustering, repertoires with fewer than 30,000 or more than 120,000 public chains were excluded, along with roughly five repertoires with anomalous nucleotide sharing. Held by TCRdb, this immuneACCESS table contains in-frame sequences only and omits some clones. Under half of the omission traces to an unresolved V gene where checked; the cause of the rest is unknown. That table supplies the V and J calls and clone size; D and trimming were determined from the DNA. Here the sample has about 250,000 clones; roughly two thirds occur a single time. In total, the top ten clones hold about 2.2% of the sample.

Input material: PBMCs. The sequence came from a female donor in good health and CMV-seronegative. The rearranged chain carries TRBV5-1 and TRBJ2-5; a stretch of 9 junction bases matches TRBD2. The better agreement between TRBJ2-7 and the DNA end casts doubt on the J call. The CDR3 has the sequence CASSLAASGTGVYEQYF. The base sequence is TGCGCCAGCAGCTTGGCCGCTAGCGGGACCGGGGTCTACGAGCAGTACTTC.